This T cell receptor (beta chain) was retrieved from a study of T cell responses to AZD1222 COVID-19 vaccine. Study-wide findings and caveats: Increases in Spike-specific TCR breadth and depth were seen after two AZD1222 doses. Seropositive AZD1222 recipients at baseline numbered only five or six. CD4 TCRs covered the whole spike, strongest at regions 160-218 and 743-854. Clonal diversity may have been underestimated in mostly white British donors.

Some clones are missing from TCRdb's copy, which holds only in-frame ones; the method was immunoSEQ multiplex PCR. The sample shows 90,000 to 100,000 clones, almost 90% of them seen only once. As regards this clone: Its antigen is not known.

After removal of 0 bases from V and 4 bases from J, the junction contained 10 bases not matched to a gene. The CDR3 is 18 amino acids. CDR1 is SGDLS and CDR2 is YYNGEE in the germline V gene. This TCR was sampled from an adult who received the AZD1222 COVID-19 vaccine. This chain links TRBV9 with TRBJ2-1; 10 nucleotides align to TRBD2. Specimen: peripheral blood, collected 28 days after the second AZD1222 dose. The DNA of the CDR3 is TGTGCCAGCAGCGTAGCTACTAGTAGCGGGAGGTTATACAATGAGCAGTTCTTC. It yields the protein CASSVATSSGRLYNEQFF.